Given below is one T cell receptor (beta chain) in context. As yet, its antigen is unknown. The data originate from a study of Ad26.COV2.S vaccination and SARS-CoV-2 variants. The CDR3 extends over 13 amino acids. V lost 6 bases, J lost 4 bases, and 10 bases lay in between. Germline loops: CDR1 LNHDA, CDR2 SQIVND (reference sequence). The treatment here: over 15 received Ad26.COV2.S at low or high dose, single or two shots; 5 received placebo; per-sample allocation not given. All samples were drawn on day 63, counting from the first vaccine or placebo injection. An 18-55-year-old adult in Boston served as donor. General study points: Analyses of TCR breadth and depth may have underestimated total T cell responses. Recipients of either vaccine or placebo displayed similar breadth of non-spike TCRs.

Profiled with immunoSEQ multiplex PCR; TCRdb holds only in-frame clones, not every one. This table has hundreds of thousands of clones, about 89% appearing once. This material consisted of peripheral blood, taken in a trial of Ad26.COV2.S vaccine versus placebo. This rearrangement joins TRBV19 to TRBJ2-1, with D tentatively TRBD1 (6 bases). This sequence was found in a person aged 18-60 years who received the Ad26.COV2.S COVID-19 vaccine or a placebo. The CDR3 sequence: CASREQGYNEQFF. The DNA for the CDR3 is TGTGCCAGTAGGGAGCAGGGGTACAATGAGCAGTTCTTC.